These 20 T cell receptor beta chains were sequenced from one sample in a study of blood T cell repertoires in COVID-19. The method was immunoSEQ multiplex PCR; TCRdb's version includes in-frame clones alone and lacks a portion of them. The sample holds 110,000 to 150,000 clones; 80% are singletons and the top ten take approximately 3.5%. Sequencing was performed on peripheral blood. The receptors were sampled from a man between 65 and 85 years old who had recovered from COVID-19.

The chain combines TRBV7-8 with TRBJ2-7, with TRBD2 matching over 7 bases. J gave up 2 bases and V 2 bases, and 3 bases lay outside the gene matches. This CDR3 comprises 14 residues. Germline lookup yields CDR1 SGHVS and CDR2 FQNEAQ. As DNA, the CDR3 is TGTGCCAGCAGCTTATCAGCGGGGACCTACGAGCAGTACTTC. Translating gives CASSLSAGTYEQYF.

The chain couples TRBV11-2 to TRBJ1-1, with 8 positions matching TRBD1. CDR1 is SGHAT and CDR2 is FQNNGV in the germline V gene. V gave up 5 bases and J gave up 0 bases; unmatched junction bases: 5. The CDR3 consists of 15 residues. In nucleotides, the CDR3 is TGTGCCAGCAGCGCCCGGACAGGGTTGAACACTGAAGCTTTCTTT. Translation: CASSARTGLNTEAFF.

The table lists this clone with a few counts. This chain links TRBV3-1 (or the pseudogene TRBV3-2) with TRBJ2-7; TRBD2 aligns across 8 bases. V dropped 5 bases and J dropped 2; count of bases not matched to a gene: 5. Germline assignment: CDR1 LGHDT and CDR2 YNNKEL (reference sequence). The CDR3 is 14 residues long. The CDR3 protein is CASSAREGPYEQYF. CDR3 in DNA: TGTGCCAGCAGCGCCCGGGAGGGGCCCTACGAGCAGTACTTC.

The chain has TRBV2 and TRBJ2-7; tentative D call: TRBD2 (5 bases). The CDR3 contains 12 residues. V shed 4 bases and J shed 6 bases, with 10 bases lying between them. Per germline, CDR1 SNHLY and CDR2 FYNNEI. The CDR3: CASSADYSEQYF. Here the CDR3 DNA reads TGTGCCAGCAGTGCCGACTACTCCGAGCAGTACTTC. Full variable domain (remainder filled in from reference TRBV2 and TRBJ2-7): EPEVTQTPSHQVTQMGQEVILRCVPISNHLYFYWYRQILGQKVEFLVSFYNNEISEKSEIFDDQFSVERPDGSNFTLKIRSTKLEDSAMYFCASSADYSEQYFGPGTRLTVT.

This rearrangement joins TRBV28 to TRBJ2-5; D not certain. V was pared by 3 bases and J by 2 bases, with 10 bases between. The CDR3 contains 14 residues. The germline V gene encodes CDR1 MDHEN and CDR2 SYDVKM. The CDR3 spells CASSFIPDQETQYF. In DNA, the CDR3 is TGTGCCAGCAGTTTCATCCCAGATCAAGAGACCCAGTACTTC.

The gene calls are TRBV5-1 and TRBJ2-5; 13 bases are shared with TRBD2. Germline loops: CDR1 SGHRS, CDR2 YFSETQ. J gave up 4 bases and V 1 base, and 4 bases lay outside the gene matches. The CDR3 has 16 amino acids. The CDR3 region is CASSLLRLAGGETQYF. The CDR3 DNA is TGCGCCAGCAGCTTGCTTCGACTAGCGGGAGGAGAGACCCAGTACTTC.

This chain joins TRBV19 and TRBJ1-5; D gene uncertain. Trimming took off 5 bases at V and 0 bases at J, with 11 bases between the two ends. Looked up from germline, CDR1 is LNHDA and CDR2 is SQIVND (reference sequence). The CDR3 has 15 residues. CDR3 loop: CASSASDYSNQPQHF. In DNA, the CDR3 is TGTGCCAGTAGTGCGAGTGATTATAGCAATCAGCCCCAGCATTTT. The full variable domain, its missing parts supplied by reference TRBV19 and TRBJ1-5, is DGGITQSPKYLFRKEGQNVTLSCEQNLNHDAMYWYRQDPGQGLRLIYYSQIVNDFQKGDIAEGYSVSREKKESFPLTVTSAQKNPTAFYLCASSASDYSNQPQHFGDGTRLSIL.

The chain recombines TRBV6-2 or TRBV6-3 with TRBJ2-1; TRBD2 is a possible D gene (5 bases). Germline values: CDR1 MNHEY, CDR2 SVGEGT. V shed 0 bases and J shed 7 bases, with 25 bases lying between them. The CDR3 is 19 amino acids. The CDR3 bases are TGTGCCAGCAGTTACTCGAGTTGGCTAGCTCACGCTCTCGGAAATGAGCAGTTCTTC. Translated, it gives CASSYSSWLAHALGNEQFF.

The table lists this clone with a few counts. The chain uses TRBV7-3 and TRBJ1-2, with D possibly matching TRBD1 (6 bases). The CDR3 is made up of 13 amino acids. The ends were cut back, 5 bases at V and 8 bases at J, with 15 bases in the middle. The germline V gene encodes CDR1 SGHTA and CDR2 FQGTGA. The CDR3 loop reads CASSVRGLIGYTF. CDR3 nucleotide sequence: TGTGCCAGCAGCGTCAGGGGTCTGATAGGCTACACCTTC.

To note about this clone: Its ends do not fully match the called genes, so a read error is possible. The V gene is TRBV2, the J gene TRBJ2-1, with D possibly TRBD2 on 5 matching bases. Germline CDR1 reads SNHLY; CDR2 reads FYNNEI. This CDR3 is 13 amino acids long. DNA of the CDR3: TGTGCCAGCAGCAGGTTTGCCGGAGACGGGATGATCTTC. Protein sequence: CASSRFAGDGMIF.

This clone was counted a few times. The V call is TRBV27, the J call TRBJ2-7; TRBD2 is a possible D gene (5 bases). Germline V gives CDR1 MNHEY, CDR2 SMNVEV (reference sequence). V was pared by 5 bases and J by 2 bases, with 16 bases between. The CDR3 is 15 amino acids. The CDR3 spells CASSRAGKKTYEQYF. DNA for the CDR3: TGTGCCAGCAGTAGGGCGGGTAAAAAGACCTACGAGCAGTACTTC.

V usage is TRBV7-9 and J usage is TRBJ2-7; TRBD2 matches at 14 bases. Germline V gene sequence: CDR1 SEHNR, CDR2 FQNEAQ (reference sequence). This CDR3 is built from 17 residues. Trimming removed 5 bases from V and 3 bases from J; junction bases left unmatched: 9. The CDR3 sequence: CASSPGTSGSGIYEQYF. In DNA form, the CDR3 reads TGTGCCAGCAGCCCGGGGACTAGCGGGAGCGGCATCTACGAGCAGTACTTC.

The chain is built from TRBV20-1 and TRBJ2-2; the match to TRBD1 covers 8 bases. The germline CDR1 and CDR2 sequences are DFQATT and SNEGSKA (reference sequence). This CDR3 is 16 amino acids long. V lost 4 bases and J lost 1; bases outside the gene matches: 8. The CDR3 region is CSATDPGTGNTGELFF. The CDR3 DNA sequence: TGCAGTGCTACTGACCCCGGGACAGGGAACACCGGGGAGCTGTTTTTT.

The chain carries TRBV2 and TRBJ1-6; 10 bases align to TRBD1. The V and J ends lost 4 bases and 9 bases, in that order; junction bases with no gene match: 12. CDR3 size: 17 residues. Germline V gene lookup returns CDR1 SNHLY and CDR2 FYNNEI. The CDR3 spells CASSAQGDRGIGSPLHF. DNA for the CDR3: TGTGCCAGCAGTGCCCAGGGGGACAGGGGTATCGGTTCACCCCTCCACTTT.

The gene calls are TRBV7-9 and TRBJ2-4; D may be TRBD2 (5 bases). Germline V CDR1 and CDR2: SEHNR, FQNEAQ (reference sequence). CDR3 length: 13 amino acids. V was cut by 5 bases and J by 7 bases, with 12 bases left in between. This CDR3 reads CASSQAGGNIQYF. DNA for the CDR3: TGTGCCAGCAGCCAGGCTGGCGGGAACATTCAGTACTTC.

The chain employs TRBV3-1 (or the pseudogene TRBV3-2) and TRBJ2-1; possible D gene TRBD1, 6 bases. Trimming removed 4 bases at V and 5 bases at J, with 12 bases between. This CDR3 is 14 amino acids long. Germline CDR1 and CDR2: LGHDT and YNNKEL (reference sequence). The CDR3 loop reads CASSRLGTNNEQFF. For the CDR3, the DNA is TGTGCCAGCAGCCGGCTTGGGACAAACAATGAGCAGTTCTTC.

The V gene is TRBV4-1, the J gene TRBJ1-1; weak D call: TRBD1 (6 bases). Germline V gives CDR1 MGHRA, CDR2 YSYEKL. The V end was cut by 0 bases, the J end by 1 base, with 21 bases between. This CDR3 has 19 amino acids. CDR3 nucleotides: TGCGCCAGCAGCCAAGATAGTAACAGGGCGACTTATACGAACACTGAAGCTTTCTTT. This encodes CASSQDSNRATYTNTEAFF.

The J gene is TRBJ2-5, the V gene TRBV6-5; 11 positions match TRBD2. Germline V lookup: CDR1 MNHEY, CDR2 SVGAGI. J lost 6 bases, V lost 5 bases, and 5 bases had no gene match. This CDR3 region has 14 residues. Here the CDR3 DNA reads TGTGCCAGCAGTCCGACTAGCGGGAAAAAGACCCAGTACTTC. Amino acids: CASSPTSGKKTQYF.

The chain joins TRBV5-1 to TRBJ1-5; D unclear. The germline V and J ends were trimmed by 0 bases and 4 bases, with 11 bases remaining between them. Germline loops: CDR1 SGHRS, CDR2 YFSETQ. The CDR3 length is 15 residues. The CDR3 protein is CASSLGAGENQPQHF. The CDR3, as DNA: TGCGCCAGCAGCTTGGGAGCGGGCGAAAATCAGCCCCAGCATTTT.

This sequence joins TRBV7-2 and TRBJ2-3, with D hard to call. The V end was cut by 2 bases, the J end by 6 bases, with 9 bases between. CDR1 SGHTA and CDR2 FQGNSA come from the germline V gene. The CDR3 covers 13 residues. CDR3 residues: CASSLNPQDTQYF. In DNA, the CDR3 is TGTGCCAGCAGCTTAAACCCGCAGGATACGCAGTATTTT. Full variable domain (remainder filled in from reference TRBV7-2 and TRBJ2-3): GAGVSQSPSNKVTEKGKDVELRCDPISGHTALYWYRQSLGQGLEFLIYFQGNSAPDKSGLPSDRFSAERTGGSVSTLTIQRTQQEDSAVYLCASSLNPQDTQYFGPGTRLTVL.